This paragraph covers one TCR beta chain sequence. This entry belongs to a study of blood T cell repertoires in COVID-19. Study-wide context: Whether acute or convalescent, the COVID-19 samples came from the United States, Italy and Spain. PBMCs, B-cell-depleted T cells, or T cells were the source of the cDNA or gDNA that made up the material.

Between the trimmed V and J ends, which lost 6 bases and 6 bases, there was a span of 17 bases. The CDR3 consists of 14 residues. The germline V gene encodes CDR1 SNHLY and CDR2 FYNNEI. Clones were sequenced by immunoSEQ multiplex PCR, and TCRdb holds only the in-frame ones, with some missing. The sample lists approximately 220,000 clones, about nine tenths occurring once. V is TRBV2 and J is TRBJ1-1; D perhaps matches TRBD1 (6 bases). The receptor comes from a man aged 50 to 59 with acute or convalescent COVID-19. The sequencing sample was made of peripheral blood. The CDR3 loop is CASRIGGELAEAFF. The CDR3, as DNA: TGTGCCAGCAGGATAGGGGGAGAATTAGCTGAAGCTTTCTTT.